One sample yielded the 19 T cell receptor beta chains listed below, sequenced in a study of glioma-infiltrating T cells. Using RNA template, CDR3s of TCR alpha and beta were amplified with iRepertoire arm-PCR. Each CDR3 protein gets one entry after TCRdb re-called the multiplex PCR reads with MiXCR. Among some 93,000 distinct CDR3 sequences, around 40% were seen once, and the ten largest hold more than 30%. Material for sequencing was glioma tissue, nonneoplastic brain tissue, or PBMCs (not recorded which). These receptor sequences come from a human donor with low-grade glioma or glioblastoma, undergoing nonglioma brain surgery, or in good health (not recorded which).

In this sample, this clonotype turned up many times. The rearrangement links TRBV7-6 to TRBJ2-3, with D possibly TRBD1 on 6 matching bases. The germline V gene has CDR1 SGHVS and CDR2 FNYEAQ. CDR3 length equals 14 residues. Trimming cost V 3 bases and J 0 bases, with 7 bases left between them. The CDR3 reads CASSLRGSTDTQYF. CDR3 nucleotides: TGTGCCAGCAGCTTGAGGGGGAGCACAGATACGCAGTATTTT.

This clonotype was observed a single time. At one of its ends the junction is not consistent with the germline gene, which may arise from a read error. This chain connects TRBV4-1 to TRBJ2-1; D possibly corresponds to TRBD2 (6 bases). Germline-derived CDR1 and CDR2 are MGHRA and YSYEKL. This CDR3 contains 14 residues. CDR3 region: CASSEGGTSNEQLF. The CDR3 DNA reads TGCGCCAGCAGTGAAGGCGGGACCAGTAATGAGCAGCTCTTC.

The J gene is TRBJ2-1, the V gene TRBV20-1, with a possible D match to TRBD2 (6 bases). The CDR3 has 16 amino acids. Germline V gene lookup returns CDR1 DFQATT and CDR2 SNEGSKA (reference sequence). Trimming shortened V by 5 bases and J by 7 bases, and 24 bases separated the two germline ends. This CDR3 reads CSADRRGGSTRNEQFF. The CDR3 coding sequence is TGCAGTGCTGATCGAAGGGGAGGCTCTACAAGGAATGAGCAGTTCTTC.

A word on this clonotype: The junction departs from germline at one end; a sequencing error may be responsible. The rearrangement links TRBV20-1 to TRBJ2-3; D perhaps matches TRBD2 (6 bases). The CDR3 has 17 residues. Germline V gene data show CDR1 as DFQATT and CDR2 as SNEGSKA (reference sequence). The CDR3 bases are TGCCGTGCTCGAGCTCGAGGTGGACTCGAGGGAGGAGGTAAGCAGTCTTTT. Translated: CRARARGGLEGGGKQSF.

This clonotype showed up many times. The chain carries TRBV15 and TRBJ2-3, with TRBD1 matching over 10 bases. The CDR3 loop spans 16 amino acids. Germline-derived CDR1 and CDR2 are LNHNV and YYDKDF (reference sequence). Trimming at V came to 8 bases and at J to 3 bases, leaving 11 bases not matched to a gene. This chain's CDR3 is CATQKIRDRGTDTQYF. In nucleotides, the CDR3 is TGTGCCACCCAAAAAATCCGGGACAGGGGAACAGATACGCAGTATTTT.

A few counts support this clonotype. A single base separates this from a much larger clone, so it may be a read error. The chain recombines TRBV7-9 with TRBJ1-4, with D possibly being TRBD1 (5 bases). The CDR3 is made up of 15 amino acids. Trimming stripped 5 bases from V and 6 bases from J, with 16 bases between. Per the germline V gene, CDR1 is SEHNR and CDR2 is FQNEAQ (reference sequence). CDR3 sequence: CASSAPGSGHEKLFF. CDR3 coding DNA: TGTGCCAGCAGCGCCCCAGGGAGCGGTCATGAAAAACTGTTTTTT.

This clonotype was seen repeatedly, ten times or more. The V call is TRBV5-4, the J call TRBJ2-5; TRBD2 matches 12 bases. Per germline, CDR1 SGHNT and CDR2 YYREEE (reference sequence). The CDR3 has 14 amino acids. The ends lost 4 bases at V and 6 bases at J; junction bases unmatched: 4. CDR3 amino acids: CASSLTSGSKTQYF. The CDR3 DNA sequence: TGTGCCAGCAGCCTGACTAGCGGGAGTAAGACCCAGTACTTC.

The table lists this clonotype with many counts. The chain joins TRBV29-1 to TRBJ2-7; 7 nucleotides align to TRBD1. Germline V gives CDR1 SQVTM, CDR2 ANQGSEA. The CDR3 spans 13 residues. The trim removed 2 bases at V and 3 bases at J, leaving 4 bases unmatched. CDR3 DNA sequence: TGCAGCGTTGAATGGGCAGGGGGCTACGAGCAGTACTTC. Translated: CSVEWAGGYEQYF.

As DNA, the CDR3 is TGCGCCAGCAGCCGAGTCGGACTAGCGGGAGGGCCAGACGAGCAGTACTTC. Translated: CASSRVGLAGGPDEQYF. The chain uses TRBV4-1 and TRBJ2-7; 15 bases fit TRBD2. CDR1 MGHRA and CDR2 YSYEKL come from the germline V gene. Trimming took 4 bases from V and 5 from J; bases not matched to a gene: 9. The CDR3 contains 17 residues.

The chain carries TRBV7-9 and TRBJ2-1, with no clear D. This CDR3 region has 11 residues. Trimming took off 3 bases at V and 8 bases at J, with 5 bases between the two ends. Germline lookup yields CDR1 SEHNR and CDR2 FQNEAQ (reference sequence). CDR3 DNA: TGTGCCAGCAGCTTTAGGGATGAGCAGTTCTTC. This sequence encodes CASSFRDEQFF.

As to this clonotype: This may be a read error: a much more frequent sequence differs by one nucleotide. The chain combines TRBV7-2 with TRBJ1-5, with 8 bases that match TRBD1. The CDR3 runs to 18 residues. Germline V gives CDR1 SGHTA, CDR2 FQGNSA. DNA of the CDR3: TGTTCCAGCAGCTCATATTCCCAGAAGGGACAGGTCAATCAGCCCCAGCATTTT. Translating it yields CSSSSYSQKGQVNQPQHF.

The chain joins TRBV29-1 to TRBJ2-5; a weak D match, TRBD2 (6 bases). Germline values: CDR1 SQVTM, CDR2 ANQGSEA. This CDR3 is 13 amino acids long. CDR3 protein: CGGVGGTTETQYF. The CDR3 nucleotides are TGCGGCGGGGTGGGCGGAACTACCGAGACCCAGTACTTC.

To note about this clonotype: A much larger clone differs from this one at a single base, so this may be a read error. This chain links TRBV20-1 with TRBJ1-2, with 7 bases fitting TRBD1. There are 14 residues in the CDR3. Germline values: CDR1 DFQATT, CDR2 SNEGSKA (reference sequence). The chain's CDR3 is CSAGDNRGNYGHTF. In DNA form, the CDR3 reads TGCAGTGCTGGAGATAACAGGGGAAACTATGGCCACACCTTC.

The J gene is TRBJ1-5, the V gene TRBV4-1; no firm D call. The closer fit of TRBJ1-6 to the DNA end suggests the J call may be wrong. Per the germline V gene, CDR1 is MGHRA and CDR2 is YSYEKL. The CDR3 runs 15 residues. CDR3 protein: CASSQDRYSNQPLHF. The CDR3 bases are TGCGCCAGCAGCCAAGATAGGTATAGCAATCAGCCCCTCCACTTT.

There are many counts of this clonotype. The chain is built from TRBV12-3 or TRBV12-4 and TRBJ2-3, with 10 nucleotides matching TRBD2. V was pared by 2 bases and J by 5 bases, with 7 bases of the junction left unmatched. The CDR3 extends over 16 amino acids. CDR3 protein: CASSLKVAGGRDTQYF. CDR3 in DNA: TGTGCCAGCAGTTTAAAAGTAGCGGGAGGACGAGATACGCAGTATTTT.

This clonotype was picked up many times. The genes are TRBV6-4 and TRBJ1-1, with D possibly TRBD1 on 6 matching bases. Trimming removed 3 bases at V and 10 bases at J, with 18 bases between. Germline CDR1 and CDR2: MRHNA and SNTAGT. The CDR3 contains 14 residues. The CDR3 DNA is TGTGCCAGCAGTGAGTCGGGGGGCGCGAGCCTAGCTTTCTTT. Translating it yields CASSESGGASLAFF.

About this clonotype itself: An end of the junction differs from the germline gene, which may be a read error. This chain connects TRBV28 to TRBJ2-6; 9 bases are shared with TRBD1. Germline CDR1 MDHEN, CDR2 SYDVKM. CDR3 length: 18 residues. The CDR3, as DNA: TGTGCCAGCGGTTTATGGACAGGGGAACTATCTGGGGCCAACGTCCTGACTTTC. It specifies CASGLWTGELSGANVLTF.

This clonotype came up many times. The rearrangement joins TRBV12-3 or TRBV12-4 to TRBJ2-7, with a tentative D call TRBD2 (5 bases). The CDR3 loop spans 14 amino acids. The V end lost 4 bases, the J end lost 3 bases, and 13 bases lay between the germline ends. For the CDR3, the DNA is TGTGCCAGCAGTTCTCCGAGAACTAGCTACGAGCAGTACTTC. Its translation is CASSSPRTSYEQYF.

Note on this clonotype: The CDR3 end shows no conserved phenylalanine or tryptophan, and so a read error is likely. The DNA is omitted, as the CDR3 cannot be located on it reliably, and the CDR3 follows TCRdb's listing. V gene TRBV18 combines with J gene TRBJ1-1. Germline values: CDR1 KGHSH, CDR2 LQKENI. A total of 13 residues make up the CDR3, ends included. Here the CDR3 reads CASSPFLDTEALL.